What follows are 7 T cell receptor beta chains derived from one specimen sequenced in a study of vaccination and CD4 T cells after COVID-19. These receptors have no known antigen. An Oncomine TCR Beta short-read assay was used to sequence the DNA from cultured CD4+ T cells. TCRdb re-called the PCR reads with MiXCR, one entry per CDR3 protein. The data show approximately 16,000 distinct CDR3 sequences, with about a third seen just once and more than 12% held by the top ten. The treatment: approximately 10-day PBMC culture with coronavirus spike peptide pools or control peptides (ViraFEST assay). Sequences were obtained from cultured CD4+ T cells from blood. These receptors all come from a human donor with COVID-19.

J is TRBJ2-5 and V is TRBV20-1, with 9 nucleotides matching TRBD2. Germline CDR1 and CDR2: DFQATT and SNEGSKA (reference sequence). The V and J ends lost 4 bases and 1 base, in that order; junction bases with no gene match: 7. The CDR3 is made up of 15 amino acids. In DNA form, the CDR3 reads TGCAGTGCTATGGTAGCGGGGGCCCTCCAAGAGACCCAGTACTTC. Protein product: CSAMVAGALQETQYF.

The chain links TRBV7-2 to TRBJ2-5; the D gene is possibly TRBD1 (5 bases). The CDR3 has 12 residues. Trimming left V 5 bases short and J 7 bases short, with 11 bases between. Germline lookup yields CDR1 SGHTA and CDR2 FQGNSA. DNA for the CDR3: TGTGCCAGCAGCCCCAATAGGGGGACCCAGTACTTC. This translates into CASSPNRGTQYF.

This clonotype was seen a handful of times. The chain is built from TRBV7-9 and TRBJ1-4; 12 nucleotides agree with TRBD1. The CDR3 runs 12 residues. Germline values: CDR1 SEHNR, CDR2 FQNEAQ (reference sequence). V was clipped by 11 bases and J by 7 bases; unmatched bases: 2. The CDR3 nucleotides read TGTGCCGGGACAGGGGGCGGTGAAAAACTGTTTTTT. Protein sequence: CAGTGGGEKLFF.

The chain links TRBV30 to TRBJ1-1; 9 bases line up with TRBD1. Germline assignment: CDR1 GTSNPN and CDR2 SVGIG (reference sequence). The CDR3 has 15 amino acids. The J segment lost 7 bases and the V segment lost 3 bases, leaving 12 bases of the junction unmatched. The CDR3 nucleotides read TGTGCCTGGAGCGCTCCCGGGACAGGGAGTGGTGAAGCTTTCTTT. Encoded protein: CAWSAPGTGSGEAFF.

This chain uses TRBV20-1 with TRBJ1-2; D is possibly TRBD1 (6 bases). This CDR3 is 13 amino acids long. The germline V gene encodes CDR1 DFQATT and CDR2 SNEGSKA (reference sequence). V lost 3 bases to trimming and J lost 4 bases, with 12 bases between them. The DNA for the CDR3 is TGCAGTGCTAGGCGGGGGGCAGGCTATGGCTACACCTTC. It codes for CSARRGAGYGYTF.

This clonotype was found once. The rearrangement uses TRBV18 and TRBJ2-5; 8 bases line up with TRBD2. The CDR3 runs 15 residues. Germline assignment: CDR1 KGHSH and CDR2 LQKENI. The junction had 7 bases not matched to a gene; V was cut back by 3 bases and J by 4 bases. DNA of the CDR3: TGTGCCAGCTCACCCACGTCCGGGGGGGGAGAGACCCAGTACTTC. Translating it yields CASSPTSGGGETQYF.

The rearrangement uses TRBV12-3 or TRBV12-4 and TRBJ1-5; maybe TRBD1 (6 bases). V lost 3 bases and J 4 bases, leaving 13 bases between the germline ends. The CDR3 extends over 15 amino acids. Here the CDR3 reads CASSLSPQGNQPQHF. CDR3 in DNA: TGTGCCAGCAGTTTGTCCCCGCAGGGGAATCAGCCCCAGCATTTT.